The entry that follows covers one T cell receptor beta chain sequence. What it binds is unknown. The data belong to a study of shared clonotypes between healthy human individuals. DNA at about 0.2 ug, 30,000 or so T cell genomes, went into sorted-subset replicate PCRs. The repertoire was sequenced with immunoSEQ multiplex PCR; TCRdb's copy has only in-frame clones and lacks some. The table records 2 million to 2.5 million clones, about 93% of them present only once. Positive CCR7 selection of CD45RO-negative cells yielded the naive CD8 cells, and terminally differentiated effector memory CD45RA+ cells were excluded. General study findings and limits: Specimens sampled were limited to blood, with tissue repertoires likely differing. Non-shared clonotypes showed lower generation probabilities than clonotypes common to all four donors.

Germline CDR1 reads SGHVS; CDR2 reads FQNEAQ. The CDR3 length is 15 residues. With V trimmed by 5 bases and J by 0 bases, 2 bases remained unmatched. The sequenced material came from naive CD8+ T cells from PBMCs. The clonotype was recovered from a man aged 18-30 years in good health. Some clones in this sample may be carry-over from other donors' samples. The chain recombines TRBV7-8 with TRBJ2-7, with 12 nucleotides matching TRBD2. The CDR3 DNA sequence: TGTGCCAGCAGCAAGACTAGCGGGAGCTCCTACGAGCAGTACTTC. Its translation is CASSKTSGSSYEQYF.